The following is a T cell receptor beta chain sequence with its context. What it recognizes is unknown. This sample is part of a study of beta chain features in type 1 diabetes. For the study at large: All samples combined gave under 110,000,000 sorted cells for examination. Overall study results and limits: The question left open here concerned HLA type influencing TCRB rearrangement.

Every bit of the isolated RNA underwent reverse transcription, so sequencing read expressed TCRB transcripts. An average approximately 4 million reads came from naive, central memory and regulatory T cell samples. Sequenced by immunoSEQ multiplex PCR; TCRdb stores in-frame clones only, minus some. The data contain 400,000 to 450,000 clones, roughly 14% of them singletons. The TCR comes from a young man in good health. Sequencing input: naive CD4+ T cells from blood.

CDR3 sequence: CASSPEAGTYEQYF. The CDR3 DNA follows: TGTGCCAGCAGCCCGGAGGCTGGGACCTACGAGCAGTACTTC. This rearrangement joins TRBV11-3 to TRBJ2-7, with D possibly TRBD2 on 5 matching bases. Germline lookup yields CDR1 SGHNT and CDR2 YENEEA. The CDR3 sequence is 14 residues long. V lost 5 bases, J lost 2 bases, and 13 bases lay in between. The variable domain in full, completed from reference TRBV11-3 and TRBJ2-7, reads EAGVVQSPRYKIIEKKQPVAFWCNPISGHNTLYWYLQNLGQGPELLIRYENEEAVDDSQLPKDRFSAERLKGVDSTLKIQPAELGDSAVYLCASSPEAGTYEQYFGPGTRLTVT.